This passage covers 27 T cell receptor beta chains from one sample sequenced in a study of breast tumors, draining lymph nodes, adjacent tissues. Each CDR3 protein gets one entry after TCRdb re-called the multiplex PCR reads with MiXCR. Among 120,000 or so distinct CDR3 sequences listed, less than 20% were seen once. Breast cancer patients provided tissue from their axillary draining lymph nodes. Sequencing input: axillary lymph node tissue. The receptor source for this set is a female donor with breast cancer. Some clones in this sample may be carry-over from other donors' samples.

This clonotype has just one count. A read error is likely, as this CDR3 ends without the conserved phenylalanine or tryptophan. The chain combines TRBV15 with TRBJ1-2; D gene uncertain. This CDR3 region has 14 residues. CDR1 is LNHNV, CDR2 YYDKDF, per germline (reference sequence). The CDR3 loop reads CATSRNDQGYGYTV. The CDR3 DNA sequence: TGTGCTACCAGCAGAAATGACCAAGGCTATGGCTACACCGTC.

To note about this clonotype: A much more abundant neighbour one base away suggests this may be a read error. This chain links TRBV5-4 with TRBJ2-7; D is ambiguous. V lost 0 bases and J 2 bases, leaving 6 bases between the germline ends. The CDR3 covers 13 residues. The germline V gene encodes CDR1 SGHNT and CDR2 YYREEE (reference sequence). The CDR3 spells CASSLEYTYEQYF. In DNA, the CDR3 is TGTGCCAGCAGCTTGGAATACACCTACGAGCAGTACTTC.

This clonotype was recorded many times. V and J are TRBV2 and TRBJ2-1; 8 bases are shared with TRBD1. Per the germline V gene, CDR1 is SNHLY and CDR2 is FYNNEI. After removal of 4 bases from V and 2 bases from J, the junction contained 4 bases not matched to a gene. The CDR3 length is 15 residues. This CDR3 reads CASSADRGAYNEQFF. The CDR3 DNA is TGTGCCAGCAGTGCCGACAGGGGCGCCTACAATGAGCAGTTCTTC.

This clonotype was detected a few times. The chain employs TRBV18 and TRBJ1-3; D unclear. This CDR3 region has 14 residues. V shed 3 bases and J shed 5 bases, with 11 bases lying between them. CDR1 is KGHSH, CDR2 LQKENI, per germline. The CDR3 bases are TGTGCCAGCTCACCGGGCAGGTCCCGAAACACCATATATTTT. Protein product: CASSPGRSRNTIYF.

This clonotype was seen a few times. The V gene is TRBV18, the J gene TRBJ2-3, with D tentatively TRBD2 (6 bases). This CDR3 spans 15 amino acids. Germline V gives CDR1 KGHSH, CDR2 LQKENI. V lost 3 bases to trimming and J lost 6 bases, with 16 bases between them. DNA of the CDR3: TGTGCCAGCTCACCGGTGGGGGGTTCCGACGATACGCAGTATTTT. It yields the protein CASSPVGGSDDTQYF.

This clonotype was found many times. The chain employs TRBV10-3 and TRBJ2-1; no firm D call. Trimming took off 6 bases at V and 5 bases at J, with 8 bases between the two ends. The CDR3 totals 12 residues. Germline V gene sequence: CDR1 ENHRY, CDR2 SYGVKD. CDR3 sequence: CAIRNWDNEQFF. In nucleotides, the CDR3 is TGTGCCATCAGGAATTGGGACAATGAGCAGTTCTTC.

This clonotype occurred many times. The rearrangement links TRBV10-2 to TRBJ2-5, with 11 bases aligning to TRBD2. The CDR3 length is 16 residues. Germline V gene lookup returns CDR1 WSHSY and CDR2 SAAADI. Germline trimming cut 5 bases from V and 0 bases from J; bases unmatched to any gene: 5. The CDR3 reads CASSQGLAEYQETQYF. CDR3 bases: TGCGCCAGCAGTCAGGGACTAGCGGAGTACCAAGAGACCCAGTACTTC.

This clonotype was seen ten or more times. The chain joins TRBV20-1 to TRBJ2-7; D possibly corresponds to TRBD2 (6 bases). The V gene's germline CDR1 is DFQATT and CDR2 SNEGSKA (reference sequence). V was clipped by 1 base and J by 0 bases, with 10 bases between them. The CDR3 covers 14 residues. CDR3 sequence: CSARVPGGSYEQYF. CDR3 nucleotides: TGCAGTGCTAGAGTGCCCGGGGGCTCCTACGAGCAGTACTTC.

This clonotype was seen ten or more times. V is TRBV28 and J is TRBJ1-4, with a tentative D call TRBD1 (5 bases). The V gene's germline CDR1 is MDHEN and CDR2 SYDVKM. Trimming stripped 6 bases from V and 4 bases from J, with 9 bases between. CDR3 length equals 13 residues. The CDR3 sequence is CASRGPGNEKLFF. In DNA form, the CDR3 reads TGTGCCAGCAGGGGGCCGGGTAATGAAAAACTGTTTTTT.

The chain carries TRBV19 and TRBJ1-5; the match to TRBD1 covers 8 bases. Germline assignment: CDR1 LNHDA and CDR2 SQIVND (reference sequence). J was trimmed by 6 bases and V by 0 bases; bases with no gene match: 4. The CDR3 extends over 15 amino acids. The CDR3 loop reads CASSIDRGQFQPQHF. Written as DNA, the CDR3 is TGTGCCAGTAGTATAGACAGGGGGCAGTTTCAGCCCCAGCATTTT.

Of note for this clonotype: A much larger clone sits a single nucleotide away, making a read error possible. The chain combines TRBV11-3 with TRBJ2-1; TRBD1 aligns across 7 bases. The germline V gene has CDR1 SGHNT and CDR2 YENEEA. V lost 0 bases, J lost 0 bases, and 5 bases stayed unmatched. This CDR3 contains 17 residues. CDR3 sequence: CASSLDQRTGSYNEQFF. The CDR3 DNA reads TGTGCCAGCAGCTTAGACCAGAGGACAGGCTCCTACAATGAGCAGTTCTTC.

This clonotype was counted many times. The chain recombines TRBV6-1 with TRBJ1-4; D is perhaps TRBD1 (5 bases). Trimming left V 4 bases short and J 5 bases short, with 14 bases between. Looked up from germline, CDR1 is MNHNS and CDR2 is SASEGT. The CDR3 has 15 amino acids. In nucleotides, the CDR3 is TGTGCCAGCAGTGGGTTGCCGGGGGAGAATGAAAAACTGTTTTTT. This translates into CASSGLPGENEKLFF.

This clonotype was recorded many times. The chain couples TRBV30 to TRBJ1-2; D unresolved. V shed 2 bases and J shed 8 bases, with 15 bases lying between them. Looked up from germline, CDR1 is GTSNPN and CDR2 is SVGIG (reference sequence). This CDR3 spans 13 amino acids. Here the CDR3 reads CAWSQQSYSGYTF. CDR3 bases: TGTGCCTGGAGTCAACAGAGTTACTCCGGCTACACCTTC.

This chain links TRBV24-1 with TRBJ1-2; 11 bases fit TRBD1. The CDR3 length is 13 residues. Germline trimming cut 7 bases from V and 7 bases from J; bases unmatched to any gene: 4. Germline CDR1 KGHDR, CDR2 SFDVKD. The CDR3 loop reads CATSGTGGVGYTF. In DNA, the CDR3 is TGTGCCACCAGCGGGACAGGGGGTGTTGGCTACACCTTC.

This clonotype was found many times. The chain employs TRBV4-2 and TRBJ2-1, with TRBD1 matching 9 bases. V dropped 1 base and J dropped 5; count of bases not matched to a gene: 6. The CDR3 loop spans 16 amino acids. Germline V gene sequence: CDR1 LGHNA, CDR2 YNFKEQ. The CDR3 DNA follows: TGTGCCAGCAGCCAAGGGTACGGACAGGGGAACAATGAGCAGTTCTTC. Protein: CASSQGYGQGNNEQFF.

In this sample, this clonotype turned up many times. The rearrangement uses TRBV6-5 and TRBJ1-2; 9 bases fit TRBD1. Trimming cost V 1 base and J 3 bases; bases outside gene matches: 3. CDR1 is MNHEY, CDR2 SVGAGI, per germline. This CDR3 has 15 residues. The DNA for the CDR3 is TGTGCCAGCAGTTACTTCACAGGGGGCCACTATGGCTACACCTTC. As protein: CASSYFTGGHYGYTF.

This clonotype came up many times. The chain carries TRBV6-5 and TRBJ1-6, with D possibly TRBD1 on 6 matching bases. CDR3 length equals 14 residues. Trimming removed 6 bases at V and 7 bases at J, with 13 bases between. Germline loops: CDR1 MNHEY, CDR2 SVGAGI. CDR3 DNA sequence: TGTGCCAGCAGCTCCGGGACAAACAATTCACCCCTCCACTTT. Its protein product is CASSSGTNNSPLHF.

Of note for this clonotype: This may come from a read error, since a much larger clone is one base off. V gene TRBV4-2 combines with J gene TRBJ1-4, with TRBD1 matching 11 bases. The length of the CDR3 is 17 residues. The germline CDR1 and CDR2 sequences are LGHNA and YNFKEQ. The DNA of the CDR3 is TGTGCCAGCAGCCAAGATGGGACAGGGGGAACTAATGAAAAACCGTTTTTT. Translating it yields CASSQDGTGGTNEKPFF.

The rearrangement uses TRBV18 and TRBJ1-5; tentative D call: TRBD1 (6 bases). Germline lookup yields CDR1 KGHSH and CDR2 LQKENI. The germline V and J ends were trimmed by 6 bases and 6 bases, with 21 bases remaining between them. CDR3 size: 16 residues. CDR3 nucleotide sequence: TGTGCCAGCTCCGAGGGGGGAACCCGGTCCCCTCAGCCCCAGCATTTT. It specifies CASSEGGTRSPQPQHF.

As for this clonotype: A much larger clone lies a single base off, so this may be a read error. The chain has TRBV5-1 and TRBJ2-3; D could derive from TRBD1 or TRBD2 (5 bases each). Germline loops: CDR1 SGHRS, CDR2 YFSETQ. This CDR3 has 16 residues. CDR3 region: CASSWSDTASTGTQYF. The CDR3, as DNA: TGCGCCAGCAGCTGGTCGGACACCGCTAGCACAGGTACGCAGTATTTT.

This clonotype was picked up many times. The chain joins TRBV19 to TRBJ2-3; TRBD1 might be the D (6 bases). V lost 4 bases, J lost 7 bases, and 18 bases lay in between. CDR3 length: 15 residues. Germline V gene data show CDR1 as LNHDA and CDR2 as SQIVND (reference sequence). The CDR3 loop is CASSTADSLSNTQYF. The CDR3 DNA reads as TGTGCCAGTAGTACAGCGGACAGTCTCTCGAATACGCAGTATTTT.

The sample holds a few counts of this clonotype. Given a much more abundant clone one base away, this may be a read error. The CDR3 ends on some other residue instead of the conserved phenylalanine or tryptophan, so this is likely a read error. The V and J genes are TRBV11-2 and TRBJ2-5; a weak D match, TRBD1 (6 bases). The CDR3 contains 12 residues. The germline V and J ends were trimmed by 10 bases and 2 bases, with 11 bases remaining between them. Germline V CDR1 and CDR2: SGHAT, FQNNGV. The CDR3 reads CATGQSQETQYS. The CDR3 nucleotides read TGTGCCACTGGACAGTCGCAAGAGACCCAGTACTCC.

This clonotype has a count of ten or more. The chain carries TRBV5-1 and TRBJ2-3; the match to TRBD2 covers 8 bases. With 5 bases clipped from V and 3 bases from J, the junction kept 8 bases outside the gene matches. The CDR3 covers 15 residues. From germline, CDR1 is SGHRS and CDR2 YFSETQ. CDR3 bases: TGCGCCAGCAGTGAATATGCGGGGGGAACAGATACGCAGTATTTT. Protein: CASSEYAGGTDTQYF.

This clonotype has ten or more counts. The rearrangement joins TRBV19 to TRBJ1-6; 9 bases are a match to TRBD1. V dropped 8 bases and J dropped 0; count of bases not matched to a gene: 2. Germline lookup yields CDR1 LNHDA and CDR2 SQIVND (reference sequence). The CDR3 extends over 15 amino acids. CDR3 sequence: CASGQGSSYNSPLHF. The CDR3 bases are TGTGCCAGTGGACAGGGGAGCTCCTATAATTCACCCCTCCACTTT. The complete variable domain, with remaining parts taken from reference TRBV19 and TRBJ1-6, reads DGGITQSPKYLFRKEGQNVTLSCEQNLNHDAMYWYRQDPGQGLRLIYYSQIVNDFQKGDIAEGYSVSREKKESFPLTVTSAQKNPTAFYLCASGQGSSYNSPLHFGNGTRLTVT.

There are many counts of this clonotype. This chain links TRBV7-8 with TRBJ1-2, with D possibly TRBD1 on 6 matching bases. Deletions cut 5 bases from V and 4 bases from J, with 17 bases between. CDR3 length equals 15 residues. CDR1 SGHVS and CDR2 FQNEAQ come from the germline V gene. In nucleotides, the CDR3 is TGTGCCAGCAGCCTCGACGGTGGGGGCGGCTATGGCTACACCTTC. It is translated as CASSLDGGGGYGYTF.

This clonotype occurred many times. The chain is built from TRBV6-1 and TRBJ2-7, with D possibly being TRBD1 (6 bases). Germline V CDR1 and CDR2: MNHNS, SASEGT. V shed 7 bases and J shed 7 bases, with 20 bases lying between them. This CDR3 spans 14 amino acids. The CDR3 DNA reads as TGTGCCAGCATCCGTCAGGGGCGATCGTGGGAGCAGTACTTC. Translation gives CASIRQGRSWEQYF.

This clonotype was seen repeatedly, ten times or more. The genes are TRBV2 and TRBJ2-7, with D possibly called TRBD1 or TRBD2 (5 bases each). In germline, CDR1 is SNHLY, CDR2 FYNNEI. This CDR3 contains 12 residues. Deletions cut 8 bases from V and 6 bases from J, with 14 bases between. CDR3 amino acids: CASGRDGLEQYF. CDR3 nucleotide sequence: TGTGCCAGCGGCAGGGACGGACTCGAGCAGTACTTC.